This entry lists 16 T cell receptor beta chains sequenced from one sample in a study of OX40 agonist ivuxolimab in advanced cancers. Sequenced by immunoSEQ multiplex PCR; TCRdb stores in-frame clones only, minus some. Of 70,000 to 75,000 clones in the sample, about 86% were seen once. The sequences come from CD4+ or CD8+ T cells sorted from blood, collected in a trial of the OX40 agonist ivuxolimab. The receptors shown here come from an adult with an advanced solid tumor such as melanoma, head and neck, liver or kidney cancer.

This chain uses TRBV2 with TRBJ1-1; D is possibly TRBD1 (6 bases). The V gene lost 7 bases and the J gene lost 5 bases, with 11 bases spanning the gap. The CDR3 runs 12 residues. CDR1 is SNHLY, CDR2 FYNNEI, per germline. CDR3 sequence (DNA): TGTGCCAGCACTCGGCAGGGGACTGAAGCTTTCTTT. Amino acids: CASTRQGTEAFF.

The chain recombines TRBV7-6 with TRBJ2-7; 13 bases are a match to TRBD2. The CDR3 covers 18 residues. In germline, CDR1 is SGHVS, CDR2 FNYEAQ. Trimming cost V 2 bases and J 2 bases; bases outside gene matches: 9. CDR3 loop: CASSLMGTSGTQAYEQYF. The CDR3 DNA follows: TGTGCCAGCAGCTTAATGGGGACTAGCGGGACCCAAGCCTACGAGCAGTACTTC.

V and J are TRBV18 and TRBJ2-5; D ambiguous. Trimming took 0 bases from V and 0 from J, leaving 8 bases between them. The CDR3 contains 15 residues. Germline V gene data show CDR1 as KGHSH and CDR2 as LQKENI. The chain's CDR3 is CASSPPVRDQETQYF. In DNA, the CDR3 is TGTGCCAGCTCACCACCGGTCCGGGACCAAGAGACCCAGTACTTC.

In this sample, this clone turned up a few times. The rearrangement uses TRBV9 and TRBJ2-7, with D possibly being TRBD2 (5 bases). This CDR3 is built from 13 residues. Germline CDR1 is SGDLS and CDR2 is YYNGEE. Trimming pared 4 bases from V and 4 bases from J, leaving 12 bases between. CDR3 sequence (DNA): TGTGCCAGCAGCTTAGGCCCGGGGTACGAGCAGTACTTC. Translating it yields CASSLGPGYEQYF.

The V call is TRBV27, the J call TRBJ2-1; 10 bases are a match to TRBD1. CDR1 and CDR2 from the germline V gene are MNHEY and SMNVEV (reference sequence). CDR3 length: 14 amino acids. V dropped 4 bases and J dropped 5; count of bases not matched to a gene: 2. The CDR3 region is CASSWTGGNNEQFF. DNA of the CDR3: TGTGCCAGCAGTTGGACAGGGGGGAACAATGAGCAGTTCTTC.

The CDR3: CASSRGSPGDNEQFF. The CDR3 DNA reads TGTGCCAGCAGTCGGGGGTCCCCGGGCGACAATGAGCAGTTCTTC. This chain joins TRBV6-1 and TRBJ2-1; D is possibly TRBD2 (6 bases). The germline CDR1 and CDR2 sequences are MNHNS and SASEGT. Trimming removed 5 bases from V and 5 bases from J, with 16 bases in between. The CDR3 totals 15 residues.

The rearrangement links TRBV7-2 to TRBJ2-5; TRBD2 aligns across 14 bases. The end of the DNA aligns better with TRBJ2-7, so the J call may be wrong. The CDR3 consists of 16 residues. Germline values: CDR1 SGHTA, CDR2 FQGNSA. The CDR3 loop reads CASSFGLAGGNYEQYF. CDR3 bases: TGTGCCAGCAGCTTCGGACTAGCGGGAGGAAACTACGAGCAGTACTTC.

This clone was detected a few times. The V and J genes are TRBV13 and TRBJ1-1; no clear D gene. This CDR3 has 16 amino acids. Per germline, CDR1 PRHDT and CDR2 FYEKMQ (reference sequence). V lost 5 bases to trimming and J lost 3 bases, with 19 bases between them. The CDR3 coding sequence is TGTGCCAGCAGCCCCCCCGGGGAGGGAGCGGACACTGAAGCTTTCTTT. Its translation: CASSPPGEGADTEAFF. The whole variable domain, filled in from reference TRBV13 and TRBJ1-1, reads AAGVIQSPRHLIKEKRETATLKCYPIPRHDTVYWYQQGPGQDPQFLISFYEKMQSDKGSIPDRFSAQQFSDYHSELNMSSLELGDSALYFCASSPPGEGADTEAFFGQGTRLTVV.

The chain combines TRBV21-1 with TRBJ1-5; the table's D gene call, TRBD1, was not cross checked with the DNA. TRBV21-1 is tagged as a pseudogene. This CDR3 contains 18 residues. This chain's CDR3 is CASSPSGTGLQGNQPQHF. CDR3 bases: TGTGCCAGCAGCCCATCCGGGACAGGGTTACAGGGCAATCAGCCCCAGCATTTT.

V and J are TRBV27 and TRBJ1-2; tentatively, D is TRBD1 (5 bases). The CDR3 totals 13 residues. CDR1 and CDR2 (germline): MNHEY, SMNVEV (reference sequence). Deletions cut 2 bases from V and 2 bases from J, with 6 bases between. Here the CDR3 DNA reads TGTGCCAGCAGTTTAGCAGGGAACTATGGCTACACCTTC. As protein: CASSLAGNYGYTF.

CDR3 DNA sequence: TGTGCCAGCAGTGAAGGTGCAGGGGGGCACAATGAGCAGTTCTTC. Protein: CASSEGAGGHNEQFF. This chain uses TRBV6-1 with TRBJ2-1, with D tentatively TRBD1 (7 bases). Germline lookup yields CDR1 MNHNS and CDR2 SASEGT. CDR3 length: 15 amino acids. V was pared by 1 base and J by 5 bases, with 12 bases between.

The rearrangement links TRBV4-2 to TRBJ2-5; a weak D match, TRBD2 (5 bases). CDR1 and CDR2 from the germline V gene are LGHNA and YNFKEQ. The CDR3 loop spans 15 amino acids. The ends were cut back, 0 bases at V and 5 bases at J, with 13 bases in the middle. The CDR3 DNA reads as TGTGCCAGCAGCCAAGAACGAGGGAGACGTGAGACCCAGTACTTC. Its translation: CASSQERGRRETQYF.

The chain combines TRBV4-2 with TRBJ1-2; 10 bases map to TRBD1. Germline V gene sequence: CDR1 LGHNA, CDR2 YNFKEQ. The CDR3 is 14 amino acids. Trimming cost V 1 base and J 6 bases; bases outside gene matches: 2. CDR3 sequence (DNA): TGTGCCAGCAGCCAAGGGACAGGGGGTGATGGCTACACCTTC. This codes for CASSQGTGGDGYTF.

This clone has a single count. CDR3 sequence: CASSLRWDSPLHF. CDR3 bases: TGTGCCAGCAGCTTAAGGTGGGATTCACCCCTCCACTTT. The rearrangement joins TRBV7-3 to TRBJ1-6, with D uncertain. The CDR3 spans 13 residues. V was pared by 1 base and J by 8 bases, with 6 bases between. Germline CDR1 SGHTA, CDR2 FQGTGA.

The chain couples TRBV7-2 to TRBJ2-7, with a tentative D call TRBD1 (5 bases). Germline V gives CDR1 SGHTA, CDR2 FQGNSA. CDR3 length: 13 amino acids. Trimming removed 6 bases from V and 6 bases from J, with 15 bases in between. CDR3 in DNA: TGTGCCAGCAGTCTAGGGGTTAGCCGCGAGCAGTACTTC. Its protein is CASSLGVSREQYF. Looking up the rest from reference TRBV7-2 and TRBJ2-7 gives the full variable domain: GAGVSQSPSNKVTEKGKDVELRCDPISGHTALYWYRQSLGQGLEFLIYFQGNSAPDKSGLPSDRFSAERTGGSVSTLTIQRTQQEDSAVYLCASSLGVSREQYFGPGTRLTVT.

This chain links TRBV10-3 with TRBJ2-1, with a weak D call TRBD1 (6 bases). In germline, CDR1 is ENHRY, CDR2 SYGVKD. Trimming took off 3 bases at V and 10 bases at J, with 16 bases between the two ends. This CDR3 spans 14 amino acids. The CDR3 coding sequence is TGTGCCATCAGTGACCCTAAGGGGGTCTGGGAGCAGTTCTTC. The encoded protein is CAISDPKGVWEQFF.